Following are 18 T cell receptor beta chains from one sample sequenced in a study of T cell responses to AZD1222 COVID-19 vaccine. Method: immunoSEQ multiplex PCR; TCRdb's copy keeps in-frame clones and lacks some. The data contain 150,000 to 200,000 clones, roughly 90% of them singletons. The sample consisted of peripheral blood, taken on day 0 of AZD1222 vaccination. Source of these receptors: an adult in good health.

The CDR3 loop is CASSQFGADRGSGANVLTF. In DNA form, the CDR3 reads TGTGCCAGCAGCCAATTTGGCGCCGACAGGGGCTCTGGGGCCAACGTCCTGACTTTC. The rearrangement uses TRBV3-1 (or the pseudogene TRBV3-2) and TRBJ2-6; 8 nucleotides match TRBD1. J was trimmed by 0 bases and V by 2 bases; bases with no gene match: 9. This CDR3 has 19 amino acids. The V gene's germline CDR1 is LGHDT and CDR2 YNNKEL (reference sequence).

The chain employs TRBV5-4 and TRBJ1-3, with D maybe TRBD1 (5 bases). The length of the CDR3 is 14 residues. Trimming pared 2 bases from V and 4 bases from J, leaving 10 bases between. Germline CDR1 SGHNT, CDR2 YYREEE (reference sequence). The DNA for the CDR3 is TGTGCCAGCAGCTTTGGGGCGGTCGGAAACACCATATATTTT. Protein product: CASSFGAVGNTIYF.

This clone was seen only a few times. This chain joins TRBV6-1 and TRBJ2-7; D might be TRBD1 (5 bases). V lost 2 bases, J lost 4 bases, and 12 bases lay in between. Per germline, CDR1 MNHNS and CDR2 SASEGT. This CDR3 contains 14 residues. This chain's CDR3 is CASSETRQLYEQYF. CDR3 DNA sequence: TGTGCCAGCAGTGAAACGCGACAGTTATACGAGCAGTACTTC.

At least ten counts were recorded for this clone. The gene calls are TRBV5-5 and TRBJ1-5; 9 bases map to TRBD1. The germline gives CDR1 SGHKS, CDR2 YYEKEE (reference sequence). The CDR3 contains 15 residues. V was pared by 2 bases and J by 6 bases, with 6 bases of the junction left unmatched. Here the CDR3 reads CASSFTGGGGQPQHF. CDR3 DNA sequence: TGTGCCAGCAGCTTCACAGGGGGCGGTGGTCAGCCCCAGCATTTT. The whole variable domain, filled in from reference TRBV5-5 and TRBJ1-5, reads DAGVTQSPTHLIKTRGQQVTLRCSPISGHKSVSWYQQVLGQGPQFIFQYYEKEERGRGNFPDRFSARQFPNYSSELNVNALLLGDSALYLCASSFTGGGGQPQHFGDGTRLSIL.

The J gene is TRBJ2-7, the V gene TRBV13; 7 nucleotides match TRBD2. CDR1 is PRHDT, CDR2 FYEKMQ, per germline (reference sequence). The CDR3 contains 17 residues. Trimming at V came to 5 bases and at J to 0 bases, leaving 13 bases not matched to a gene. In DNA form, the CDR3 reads TGTGCCAGCAGCCCTCCCCCCCTCGGGGGGAGCTCCTACGAGCAGTACTTC. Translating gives CASSPPPLGGSSYEQYF. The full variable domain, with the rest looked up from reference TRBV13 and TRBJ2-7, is AAGVIQSPRHLIKEKRETATLKCYPIPRHDTVYWYQQGPGQDPQFLISFYEKMQSDKGSIPDRFSAQQFSDYHSELNMSSLELGDSALYFCASSPPPLGGSSYEQYFGPGTRLTVT.

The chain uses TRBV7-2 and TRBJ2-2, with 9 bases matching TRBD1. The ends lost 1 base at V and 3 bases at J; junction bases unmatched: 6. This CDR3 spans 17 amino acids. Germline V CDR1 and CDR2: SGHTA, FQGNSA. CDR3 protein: CASSLDLWTGDTGELFF. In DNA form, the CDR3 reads TGTGCCAGCAGCTTAGATCTCTGGACAGGGGACACCGGGGAGCTGTTTTTT.

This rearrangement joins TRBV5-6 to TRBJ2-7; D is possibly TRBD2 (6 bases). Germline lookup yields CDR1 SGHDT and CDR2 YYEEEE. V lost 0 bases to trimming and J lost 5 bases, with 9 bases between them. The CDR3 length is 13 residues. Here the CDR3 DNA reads TGTGCCAGCAGCTTGGTAGGCGGGGACGAGCAGTACTTC. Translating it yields CASSLVGGDEQYF.

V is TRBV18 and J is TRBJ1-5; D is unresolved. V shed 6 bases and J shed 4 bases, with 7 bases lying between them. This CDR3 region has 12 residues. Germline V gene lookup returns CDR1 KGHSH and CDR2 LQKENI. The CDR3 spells CASSTMNQPQHF. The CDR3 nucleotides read TGTGCCAGCTCCACGATGAATCAGCCCCAGCATTTT.

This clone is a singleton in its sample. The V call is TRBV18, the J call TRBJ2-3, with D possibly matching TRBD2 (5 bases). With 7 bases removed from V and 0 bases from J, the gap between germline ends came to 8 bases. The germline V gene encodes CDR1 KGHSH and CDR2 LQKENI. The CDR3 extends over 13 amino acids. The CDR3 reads CASWTASTDTQYF. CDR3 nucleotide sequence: TGTGCCAGCTGGACTGCTAGCACAGATACGCAGTATTTT.

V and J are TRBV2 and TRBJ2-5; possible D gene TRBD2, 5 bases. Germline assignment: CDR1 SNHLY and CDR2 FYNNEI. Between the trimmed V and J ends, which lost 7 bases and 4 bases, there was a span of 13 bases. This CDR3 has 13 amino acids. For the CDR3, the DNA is TGTGCCAGCATCTTGACTACCCCAGAGACCCAGTACTTC. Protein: CASILTTPETQYF.

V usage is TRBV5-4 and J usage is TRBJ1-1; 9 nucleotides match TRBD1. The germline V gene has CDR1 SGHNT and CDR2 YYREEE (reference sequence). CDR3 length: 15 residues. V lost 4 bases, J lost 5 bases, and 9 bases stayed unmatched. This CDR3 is CASSLTGGAGTEAFF. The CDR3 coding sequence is TGTGCCAGCAGCCTTACAGGGGGCGCCGGAACTGAAGCTTTCTTT.

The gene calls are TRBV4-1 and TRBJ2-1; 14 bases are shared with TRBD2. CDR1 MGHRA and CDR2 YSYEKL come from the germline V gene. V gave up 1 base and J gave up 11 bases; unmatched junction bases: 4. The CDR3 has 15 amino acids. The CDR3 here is CASSQGLAGGPKQFF. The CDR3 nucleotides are TGCGCCAGCAGCCAAGGACTAGCGGGGGGGCCCAAGCAGTTCTTC.

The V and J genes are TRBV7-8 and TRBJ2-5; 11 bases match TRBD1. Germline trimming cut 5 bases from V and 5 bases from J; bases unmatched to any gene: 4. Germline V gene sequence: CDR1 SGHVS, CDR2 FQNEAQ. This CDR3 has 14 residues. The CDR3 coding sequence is TGTGCCAGCAGCCCGTGGGACAGGGGGGAGACCCAGTACTTC. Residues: CASSPWDRGETQYF.

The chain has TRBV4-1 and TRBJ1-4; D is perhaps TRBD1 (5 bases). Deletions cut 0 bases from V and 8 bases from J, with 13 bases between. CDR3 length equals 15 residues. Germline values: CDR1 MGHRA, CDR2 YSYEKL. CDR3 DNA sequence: TGCGCCAGCAGCCAAGAGGGGTCGAGGGGAGAAAAACTGTTTTTT. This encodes CASSQEGSRGEKLFF.

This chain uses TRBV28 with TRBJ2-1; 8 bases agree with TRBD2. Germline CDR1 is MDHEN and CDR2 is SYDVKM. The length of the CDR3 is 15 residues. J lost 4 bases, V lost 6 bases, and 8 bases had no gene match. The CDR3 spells CASRPTSGGYNEQFF. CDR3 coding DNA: TGTGCCAGCAGGCCGACGAGCGGGGGATACAATGAGCAGTTCTTC.

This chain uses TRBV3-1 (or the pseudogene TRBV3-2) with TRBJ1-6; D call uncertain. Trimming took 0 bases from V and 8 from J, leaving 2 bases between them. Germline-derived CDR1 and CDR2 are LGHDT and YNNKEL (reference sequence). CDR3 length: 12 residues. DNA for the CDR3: TGTGCCAGCAGCCAAGACTATTCACCCCTCCACTTT. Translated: CASSQDYSPLHF.

The CDR3 is CASSYEGRTEAFF. The CDR3 nucleotides read TGTGCCAGCAGTTACGAGGGTCGGACTGAAGCTTTCTTT. The chain uses TRBV6-6 and TRBJ1-1; D call uncertain. V shed 2 bases and J shed 5 bases, with 9 bases lying between them. Germline-derived CDR1 and CDR2 are MNHNY and SVGAGI (reference sequence). The CDR3 contains 13 residues.

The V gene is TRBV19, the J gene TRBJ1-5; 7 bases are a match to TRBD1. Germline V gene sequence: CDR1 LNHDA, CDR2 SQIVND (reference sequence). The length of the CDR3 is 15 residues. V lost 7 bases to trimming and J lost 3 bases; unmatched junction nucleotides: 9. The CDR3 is CASTRGQSFNQPQHF. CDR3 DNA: TGTGCCAGTACCAGGGGACAGTCCTTCAATCAGCCCCAGCATTTT.